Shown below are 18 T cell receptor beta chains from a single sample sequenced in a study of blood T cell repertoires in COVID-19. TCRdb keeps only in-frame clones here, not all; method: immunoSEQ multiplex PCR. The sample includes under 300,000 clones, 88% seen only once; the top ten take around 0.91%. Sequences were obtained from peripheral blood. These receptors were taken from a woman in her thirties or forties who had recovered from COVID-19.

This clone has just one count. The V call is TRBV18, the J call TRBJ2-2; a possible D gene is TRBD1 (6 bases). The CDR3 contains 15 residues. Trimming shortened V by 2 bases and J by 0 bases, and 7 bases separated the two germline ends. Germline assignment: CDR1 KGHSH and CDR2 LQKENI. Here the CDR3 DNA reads TGTGCCAGCTCACCAGGGACATCGAACACCGGGGAGCTGTTTTTT. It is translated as CASSPGTSNTGELFF.

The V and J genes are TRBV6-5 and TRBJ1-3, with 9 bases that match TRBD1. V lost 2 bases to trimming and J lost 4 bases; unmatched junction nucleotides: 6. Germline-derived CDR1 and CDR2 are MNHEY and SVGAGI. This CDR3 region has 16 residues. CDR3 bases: TGTGCCAGCAGTTACAGAGGAACAGGGGGCGGAAACACCATATATTTT. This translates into CASSYRGTGGGNTIYF.

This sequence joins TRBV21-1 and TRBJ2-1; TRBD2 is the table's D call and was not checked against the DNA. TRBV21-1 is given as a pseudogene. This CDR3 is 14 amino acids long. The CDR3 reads CASGGTSGPNEQFF. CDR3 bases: TGTGCCAGCGGGGGGACTAGCGGCCCTAATGAGCAGTTCTTC.

The CDR3 sequence is CAISSDGYNEQFF. CDR3 coding DNA: TGTGCCATCAGTAGCGACGGGTACAATGAGCAGTTCTTC. V gene TRBV10-3 combines with J gene TRBJ2-1, with D uncertain. Germline-derived CDR1 and CDR2 are ENHRY and SYGVKD. The CDR3 is 13 residues long. Trimming left V 5 bases short and J 4 bases short, with 9 bases between.

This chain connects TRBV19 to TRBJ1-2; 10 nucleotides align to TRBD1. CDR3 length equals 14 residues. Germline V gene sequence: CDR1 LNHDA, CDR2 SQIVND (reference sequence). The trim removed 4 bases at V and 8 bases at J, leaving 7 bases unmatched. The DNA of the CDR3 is TGTGCCAGTAGTACCAGGGACAGGGGTTACGGCTACACCTTC. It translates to CASSTRDRGYGYTF.

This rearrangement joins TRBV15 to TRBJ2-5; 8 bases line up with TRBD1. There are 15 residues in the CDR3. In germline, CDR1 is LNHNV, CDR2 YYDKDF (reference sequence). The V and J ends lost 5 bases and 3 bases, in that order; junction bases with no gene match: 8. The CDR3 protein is CATSRWDRNKETQYF. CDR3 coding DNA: TGTGCCACCAGCCGTTGGGACAGGAACAAAGAGACCCAGTACTTC.

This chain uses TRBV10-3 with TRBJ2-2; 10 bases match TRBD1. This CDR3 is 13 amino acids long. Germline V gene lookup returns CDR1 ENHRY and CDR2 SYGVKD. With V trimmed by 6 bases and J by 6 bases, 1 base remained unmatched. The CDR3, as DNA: TGTGCCATCAGCGACAGGGGGCCCGGGGAGCTGTTTTTT. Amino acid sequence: CAISDRGPGELFF.

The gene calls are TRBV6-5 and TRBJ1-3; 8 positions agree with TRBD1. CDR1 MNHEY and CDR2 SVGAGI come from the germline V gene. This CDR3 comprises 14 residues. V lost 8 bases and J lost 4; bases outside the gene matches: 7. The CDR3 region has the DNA TGTGCCAGCTCCCCCAACAGGGGGGGAAACACCATATATTTT. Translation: CASSPNRGGNTIYF.

The CDR3 DNA sequence: TGTGCCAGCAGCCCCACAGGGCAGCGTAATTCACCCCTCCACTTT. Residues: CASSPTGQRNSPLHF. This rearrangement joins TRBV14 to TRBJ1-6, with D perhaps TRBD1 (6 bases). The V end lost 4 bases, the J end lost 6 bases, and 13 bases lay between the germline ends. Per germline, CDR1 SGHDN and CDR2 FVKESK. The CDR3 is 15 residues long. The entire variable domain, with the rest obtained from reference TRBV14 and TRBJ1-6, is as follows: EAGVTQFPSHSVIEKGQTVTLRCDPISGHDNLYWYRRVMGKEIKFLLHFVKESKQDESGMPNNRFLAERTGGTYSTLKVQPAELEDSGVYFCASSPTGQRNSPLHFGNGTRLTVT.

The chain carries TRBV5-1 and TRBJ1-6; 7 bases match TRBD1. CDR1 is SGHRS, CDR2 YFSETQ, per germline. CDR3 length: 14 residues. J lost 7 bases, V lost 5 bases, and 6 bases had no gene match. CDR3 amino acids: CASRVGQKNSPLHF. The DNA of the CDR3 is TGCGCCAGCAGGGTGGGACAGAAGAATTCACCCCTCCACTTT.

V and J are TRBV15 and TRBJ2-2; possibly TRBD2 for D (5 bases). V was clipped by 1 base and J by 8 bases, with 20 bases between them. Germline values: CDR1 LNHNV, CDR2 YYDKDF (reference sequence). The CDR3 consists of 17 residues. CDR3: CATSRGGSGPVLGELFF. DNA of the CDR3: TGTGCCACCAGCAGAGGAGGAAGCGGACCCGTACTGGGGGAGCTGTTTTTT.

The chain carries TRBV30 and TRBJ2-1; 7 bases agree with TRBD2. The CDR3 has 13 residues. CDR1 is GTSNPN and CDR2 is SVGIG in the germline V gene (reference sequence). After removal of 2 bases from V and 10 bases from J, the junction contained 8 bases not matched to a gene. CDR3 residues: CAWSLSGIGEQFF. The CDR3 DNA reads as TGTGCCTGGAGTCTGAGCGGGATTGGGGAGCAGTTCTTC.

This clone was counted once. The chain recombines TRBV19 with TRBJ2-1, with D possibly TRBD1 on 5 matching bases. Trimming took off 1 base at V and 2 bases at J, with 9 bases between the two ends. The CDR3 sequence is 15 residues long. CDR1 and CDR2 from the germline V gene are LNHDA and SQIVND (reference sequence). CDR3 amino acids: CASSIAAGTYNEQFF. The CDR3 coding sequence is TGTGCCAGTAGTATAGCGGCAGGGACCTACAATGAGCAGTTCTTC.

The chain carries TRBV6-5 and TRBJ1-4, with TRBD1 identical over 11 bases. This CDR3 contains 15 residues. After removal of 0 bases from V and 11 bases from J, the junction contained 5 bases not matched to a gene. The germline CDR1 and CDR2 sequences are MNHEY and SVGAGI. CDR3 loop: CASSYSWDRGKKLFF. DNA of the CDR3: TGTGCCAGCAGTTACTCGTGGGACAGGGGGAAGAAACTGTTTTTT.

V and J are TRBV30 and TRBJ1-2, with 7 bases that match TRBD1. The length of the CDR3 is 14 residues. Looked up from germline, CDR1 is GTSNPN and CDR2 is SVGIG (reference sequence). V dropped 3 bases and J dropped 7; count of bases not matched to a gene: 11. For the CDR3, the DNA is TGTGCCTGGAGCGAGACGAGGGGGCACGGTGGCTACACCTTC. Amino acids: CAWSETRGHGGYTF.

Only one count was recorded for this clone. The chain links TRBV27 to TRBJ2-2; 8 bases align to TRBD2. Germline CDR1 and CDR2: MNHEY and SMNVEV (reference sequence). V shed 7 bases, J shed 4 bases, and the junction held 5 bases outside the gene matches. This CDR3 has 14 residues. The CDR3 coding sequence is TGTGCCAGCAACCGGGGGGGCGTCACCGGGGAGCTGTTTTTT. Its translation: CASNRGGVTGELFF.

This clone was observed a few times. The CDR3 sequence: CASSYSTGANYGYTF. The CDR3 DNA follows: TGTGCCAGCAGTTACTCGACAGGGGCTAACTATGGCTACACCTTC. The chain recombines TRBV6-6 with TRBJ1-2; 8 nucleotides line up with TRBD1. CDR1 MNHNY and CDR2 SVGAGI come from the germline V gene (reference sequence). The CDR3 loop spans 15 amino acids. With 0 bases clipped from V and 0 bases from J, the junction kept 0 bases outside the gene matches.

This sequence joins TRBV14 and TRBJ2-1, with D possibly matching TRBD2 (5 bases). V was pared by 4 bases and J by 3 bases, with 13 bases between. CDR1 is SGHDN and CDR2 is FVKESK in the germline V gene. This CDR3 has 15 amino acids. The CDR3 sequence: CASSPMSGLYNEQFF. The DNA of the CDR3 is TGTGCCAGCAGCCCGATGAGCGGACTCTACAATGAGCAGTTCTTC.